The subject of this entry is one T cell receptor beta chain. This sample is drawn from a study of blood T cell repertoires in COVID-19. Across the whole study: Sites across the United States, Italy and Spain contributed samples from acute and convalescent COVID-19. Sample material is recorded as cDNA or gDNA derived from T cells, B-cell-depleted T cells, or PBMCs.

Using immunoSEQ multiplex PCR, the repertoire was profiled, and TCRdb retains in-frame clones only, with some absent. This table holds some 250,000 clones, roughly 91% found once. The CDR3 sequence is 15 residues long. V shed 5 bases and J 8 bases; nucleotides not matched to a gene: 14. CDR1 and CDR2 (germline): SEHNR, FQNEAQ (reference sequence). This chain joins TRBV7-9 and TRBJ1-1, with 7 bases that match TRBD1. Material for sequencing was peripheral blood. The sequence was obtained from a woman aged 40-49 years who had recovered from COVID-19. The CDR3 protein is CASSPTLPGGLEAFF. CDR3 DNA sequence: TGTGCCAGCAGCCCCACCCTGCCAGGGGGTCTGGAAGCTTTCTTT.